A selection of T cell receptor beta chains follows, all from one sample in a study of blood T cell repertoires in COVID-19. Measured with immunoSEQ multiplex PCR; TCRdb has only the in-frame clones, and not every one. The sample yields approximately 81,000 clones, approximately 90% seen once. The sequenced sample consisted of peripheral blood. The receptors shown here come from a man aged 65 to 79 with active or convalescent COVID-19. CDR3s leave out the opening cysteine and the closing phenylalanine or tryptophan.

TRBV6-5 ASSSFGGARTEAF
TRBV5-4 ASSLAPGQQNTIY
TRBV7-3 ASSRDVNANTGELF
TRBV5-4 ASSYNTVSSYEQY
TRBV9 ASSVVPIRREGNEQF
TRBV3-1/TRBV3-2 ASSQYDRPYEQY
TRBV20-1 SASGGSGNSPLH
TRBV5-1 ASSLGVEETQY
TRBV7-2 ASSSRLGQKQETQY
TRBV28 ASSLAGYGYT
TRBV5-1 ASSLRTGGTNYGYT
TRBV7-9 ASSLAGAGVTYGYT
TRBV12-3/TRBV12-4 ASRLTFNEQF
TRBV29-1 SVPAWANYGYT
TRBV7-6 ASSPTWDYTDTQY
TRBV3-1/TRBV3-2 ASSQVDRLSPLH
TRBV7-9 ASSLIGQGFSYEQY
TRBV5-6 ASMMAGGTPPLH
TRBV30 AWGTGTPGGYT
TRBV10-3 AIGTGAGNTIY
TRBV4-3 ASSYSRQGKYNEQF
TRBV19 ASSKTSGESTDTQY
TRBV5-8 ASSLSRSGGAVEQF
TRBV7-2 ASSLGGRGTDTQY
TRBV29-1 SVETGMRSGANVLT
TRBV21-1 ASNNPGQRTEQY
TRBV6-5 ASSTGAGSTEAF
TRBV5-1 ASSLGPGEGYGYT
TRBV29-1 SVEASHEAF
TRBV28 ATLRGGPTEAF
TRBV5-5 ASSLEGRGLDEQY
TRBV19 ASSIGQGNQPQH
TRBV11-3 ASSQGGGSYGYT
TRBV19 ASSRTGAGGTEAF
TRBV6-6 ASSYVLAGGTEQF
TRBV3-1/TRBV3-2 ASSPGLYGYT
TRBV5-1 ASSRGRDTLPMNTEAF
TRBV6-6 ASKASGLRETQY
TRBV24-1 ATSDGQVNQPQH
TRBV6-5 ASSRQGGEAF
TRBV2 ASSGIRGPRGYT
TRBV5-1 ASSGDYGYT
TRBV4-1 ASSRGRTGEEAF
TRBV2 ASSEAVGDFSTGYGYT
TRBV3-1/TRBV3-2 ASSPSGTYNSPLH
TRBV11-2 ASSPLRGGGGSYEQY
TRBV24-1 ATSDLSRGLGDTQY
TRBV15 ATNSGPPGDEKLF